This note documents a single T cell receptor (beta chain) sequence. Stated time point: after dendritic cell vaccination, including at tumor progression/relapse. The sample comes from a study of glioma-infiltrating T cells after dendritic cell vaccination. Across the whole study: At biweekly intervals, patients got three intradermal dendritic cell vaccine injections.

The assay was immunoSEQ multiplex PCR, and TCRdb's table has in-frame clones only and misses some. The sample lists approximately 110,000 clones, nearly 90% occurring once. The junction had 7 bases not matched to a gene; V was cut back by 4 bases and J by 4 bases. The length of the CDR3 is 14 residues. Germline loops: CDR1 MNHNY, CDR2 SVGAGI (reference sequence). The material sequenced was blood, taken after dendritic cell vaccination. The clonotype originates from a human donor with glioblastoma. This chain connects TRBV6-6 to TRBJ2-7, with 7 bases that match TRBD1. This CDR3 is CASSSPGQVYEQYF. The CDR3 DNA reads as TGTGCCAGCAGTTCGCCCGGACAGGTGTACGAGCAGTACTTC.